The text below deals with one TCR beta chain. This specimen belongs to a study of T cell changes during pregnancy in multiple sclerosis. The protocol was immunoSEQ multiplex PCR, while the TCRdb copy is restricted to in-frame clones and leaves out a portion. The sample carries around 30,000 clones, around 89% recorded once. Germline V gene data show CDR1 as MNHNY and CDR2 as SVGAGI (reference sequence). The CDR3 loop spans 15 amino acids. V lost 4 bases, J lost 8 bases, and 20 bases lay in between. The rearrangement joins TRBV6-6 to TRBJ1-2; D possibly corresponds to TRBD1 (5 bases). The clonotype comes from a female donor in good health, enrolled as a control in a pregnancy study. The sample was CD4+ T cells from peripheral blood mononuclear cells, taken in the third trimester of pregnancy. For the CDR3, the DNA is TGTGCCAGCAGTTCCGAAGACAAGGGGTGGCGAGGCTACACCTTC. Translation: CASSSEDKGWRGYTF.